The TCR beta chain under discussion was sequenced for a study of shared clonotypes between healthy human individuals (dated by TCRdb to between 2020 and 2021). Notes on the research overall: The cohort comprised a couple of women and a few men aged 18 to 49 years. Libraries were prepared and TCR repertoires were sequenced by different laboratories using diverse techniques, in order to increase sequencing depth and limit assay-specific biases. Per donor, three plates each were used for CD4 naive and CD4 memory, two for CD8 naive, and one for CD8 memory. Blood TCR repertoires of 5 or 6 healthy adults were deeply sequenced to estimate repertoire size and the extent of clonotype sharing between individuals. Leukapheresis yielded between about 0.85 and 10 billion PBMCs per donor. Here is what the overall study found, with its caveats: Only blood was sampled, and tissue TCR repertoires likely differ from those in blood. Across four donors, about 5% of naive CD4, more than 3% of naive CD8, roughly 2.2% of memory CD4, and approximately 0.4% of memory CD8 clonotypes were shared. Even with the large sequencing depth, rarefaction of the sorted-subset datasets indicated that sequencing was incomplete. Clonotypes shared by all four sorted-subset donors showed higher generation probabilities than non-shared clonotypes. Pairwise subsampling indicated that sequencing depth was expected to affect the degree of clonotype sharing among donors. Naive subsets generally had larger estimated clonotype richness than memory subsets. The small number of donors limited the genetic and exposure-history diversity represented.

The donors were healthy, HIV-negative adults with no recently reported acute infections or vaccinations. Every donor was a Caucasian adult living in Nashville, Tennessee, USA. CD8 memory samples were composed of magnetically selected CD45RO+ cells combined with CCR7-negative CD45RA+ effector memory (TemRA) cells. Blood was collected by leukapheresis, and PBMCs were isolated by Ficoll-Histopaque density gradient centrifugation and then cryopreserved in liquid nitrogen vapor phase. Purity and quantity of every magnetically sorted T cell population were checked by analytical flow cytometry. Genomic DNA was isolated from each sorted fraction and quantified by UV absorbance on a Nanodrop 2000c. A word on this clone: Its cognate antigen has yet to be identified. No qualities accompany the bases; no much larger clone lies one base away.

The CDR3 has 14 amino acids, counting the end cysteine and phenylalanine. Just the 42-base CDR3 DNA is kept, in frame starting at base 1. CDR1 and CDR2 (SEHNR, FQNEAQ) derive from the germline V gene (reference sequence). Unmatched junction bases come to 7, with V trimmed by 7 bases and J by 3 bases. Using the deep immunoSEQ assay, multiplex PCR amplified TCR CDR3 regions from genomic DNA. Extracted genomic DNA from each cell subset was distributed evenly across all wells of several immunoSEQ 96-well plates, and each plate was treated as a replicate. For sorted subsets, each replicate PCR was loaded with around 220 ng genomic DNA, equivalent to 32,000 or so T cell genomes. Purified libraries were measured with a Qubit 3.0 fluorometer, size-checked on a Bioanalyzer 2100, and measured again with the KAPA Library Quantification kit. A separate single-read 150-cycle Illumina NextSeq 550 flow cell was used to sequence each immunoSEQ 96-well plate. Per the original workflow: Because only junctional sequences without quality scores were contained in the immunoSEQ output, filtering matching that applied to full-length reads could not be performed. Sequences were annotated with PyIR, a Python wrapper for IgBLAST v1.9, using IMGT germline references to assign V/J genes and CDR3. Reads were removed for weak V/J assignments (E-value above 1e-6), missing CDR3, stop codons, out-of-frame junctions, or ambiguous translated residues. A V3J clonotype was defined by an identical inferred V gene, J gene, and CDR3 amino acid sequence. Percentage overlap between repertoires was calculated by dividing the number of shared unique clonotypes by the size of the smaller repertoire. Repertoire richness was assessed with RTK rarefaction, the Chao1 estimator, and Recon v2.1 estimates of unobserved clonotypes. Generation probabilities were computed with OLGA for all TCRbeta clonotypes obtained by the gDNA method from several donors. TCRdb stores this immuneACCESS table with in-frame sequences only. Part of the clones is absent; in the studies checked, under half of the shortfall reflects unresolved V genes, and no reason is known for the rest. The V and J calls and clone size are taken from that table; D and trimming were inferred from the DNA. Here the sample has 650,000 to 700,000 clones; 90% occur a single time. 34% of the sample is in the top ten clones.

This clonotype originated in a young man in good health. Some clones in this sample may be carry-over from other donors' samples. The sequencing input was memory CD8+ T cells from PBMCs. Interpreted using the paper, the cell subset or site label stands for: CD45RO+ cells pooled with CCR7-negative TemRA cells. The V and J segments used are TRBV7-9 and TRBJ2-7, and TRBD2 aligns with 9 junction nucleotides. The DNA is TGTGCCAGCACCCCGCGGGAGGGCCGCTACGAGCAGTACTTC. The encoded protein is CASTPREGRYEQYF.